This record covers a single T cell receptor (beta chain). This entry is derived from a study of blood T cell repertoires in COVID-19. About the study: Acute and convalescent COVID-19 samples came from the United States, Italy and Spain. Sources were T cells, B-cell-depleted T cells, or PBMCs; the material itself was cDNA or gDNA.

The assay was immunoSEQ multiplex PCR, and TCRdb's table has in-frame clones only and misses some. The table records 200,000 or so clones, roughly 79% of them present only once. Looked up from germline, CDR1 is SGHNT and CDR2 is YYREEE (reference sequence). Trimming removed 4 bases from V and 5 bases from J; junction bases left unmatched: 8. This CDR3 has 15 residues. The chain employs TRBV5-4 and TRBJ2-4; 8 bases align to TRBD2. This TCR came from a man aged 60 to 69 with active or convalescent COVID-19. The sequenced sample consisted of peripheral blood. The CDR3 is CASSPTGGAENIQYF. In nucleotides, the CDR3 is TGTGCCAGCAGCCCGACGGGGGGGGCAGAAAACATTCAGTACTTC.